A selection of T cell receptor beta chains follows, all from one sample in a study of CD8+ T cells in alopecia areata. Assay used: immunoSEQ multiplex PCR; TCRdb lists only in-frame clones, some missing. Here the sample spans some 190,000 clones, approximately 60% being singletons. Sequenced here: CD4+ T cells sorted from blood, sampled at week 4, from a patient treated with tofacitinib. The receptors derive from a human donor with alopecia areata. CDR3s include the opening cysteine and the closing phenylalanine or tryptophan. Each record gives: J gene, V gene, D gene, clone size, CDR3 DNA, CDR3 protein. A D gene is named only where the DNA matches it firmly. A row's size may be missing; if present it is once, few, many or a size class.

TRBJ2-1,TRBV5-1,.,.,TGCGCCAGCAGCTACACTGTGCCGGGTGAAAGGAATGAGCAGTTCTTC,CASSYTVPGERNEQFF
TRBJ2-7,TRBV7-2,.,.,TGTGCCAGCAGCTCTGGGGCCTACGAGCAGTACTTC,CASSSGAYEQYF
TRBJ1-4,TRBV30,.,.,TGTGCCTGGACCGACCAACCCCGGACAGAGGAAAAACTGTTTTTT,CAWTDQPRTEEKLFF
TRBJ1-1,TRBV15,.,few,TGTGCCACCGGGGCTCGGCGTGGGATGAACACTGAAGCTTTCTTT,CATGARRGMNTEAFF
TRBJ2-5,TRBV11-2,.,.,TGTGCCAGCAGCCCCCAGGGAGCCGACCAAGAGACCCAGTACTTC,CASSPQGADQETQYF
TRBJ1-1,TRBV30,TRBD1,few,TGTGCCTGGGACAGGGCGGTCATGAACACTGAAGCTTTCTTT,CAWDRAVMNTEAFF
TRBJ1-1,TRBV7-3,.,.,TGTGCCAGCAGCTTAGAGGGGGATTTCACTGAAGCTTTCTTT,CASSLEGDFTEAFF
TRBJ2-5,TRBV25-1,TRBD1,.,TGTGCCAGCAGTGTGACAGGGCGAGAGACCCAGTACTTC,CASSVTGRETQYF
TRBJ1-2,TRBV29-1,.,few,TGCAGCGTGGAAGGGACGGAGAATGGCTACACCTTC,CSVEGTENGYTF
TRBJ1-1,TRBV27,.,.,TGTGCCAGCACACGTAATGGGGCGGGGGCTGAAGCTTTCTTT,CASTRNGAGAEAFF
TRBJ1-1,TRBV9,.,few,TGTGCCAGCAGCTCTAAGATGATAAACACTGAAGCTTTCTTT,CASSSKMINTEAFF
TRBJ2-7,TRBV27,.,once,TGTGCCAGCAGTCGGACGTGGACTAACTACGAGCAGTACTTC,CASSRTWTNYEQYF
TRBJ2-4,TRBV6-5,.,.,TGTGCCAGCAGTTACTCTAGCAGAGAAAACATTCAGTACTTC,CASSYSSRENIQYF
TRBJ2-7,TRBV4-3,TRBD2,few,TGCGCCAGCAGCCTCGGGGGGGGTTCCTACGAGCAGTACTTC,CASSLGGGSYEQYF